Presented here are 29 T cell receptor beta chains from one specimen sequenced in a study of cytomegalovirus exposure and HLA in healthy donors. PCR involved 60 Vbeta and 13 Jbeta primers. Profiled with immunoSEQ multiplex PCR; TCRdb holds only in-frame clones, not every one. This sample contains around 100,000 clones. What was sequenced was PBMCs. These receptors all stem from a woman between 25 and 40 years old in good health and CMV-seronegative.

Remarks on this clone: Different DNA sequences within this sample yield the same CDR3. This chain links TRBV15 with TRBJ2-7; weak D call: TRBD2 (6 bases). With 5 bases removed from V and 2 bases from J, the gap between germline ends came to 19 bases. CDR1 is LNHNV, CDR2 YYDKDF, per germline (reference sequence). This CDR3 contains 16 residues. CDR3 residues: CATSVRTTFTPYEQYF. DNA of the CDR3: TGTGCCACCAGCGTAAGGACTACCTTTACCCCCTACGAGCAGTACTTC.

For the CDR3, the DNA is TGTGCCAGCAGCTTAATGGTCAGTAACACTGAAGCTTTCTTT. It codes for CASSLMVSNTEAFF. V is TRBV7-8 and J is TRBJ1-1, with D unclear. The CDR3 is 14 residues long. Germline CDR1 reads SGHVS; CDR2 reads FQNEAQ. V lost 2 bases and J lost 2, with 9 bases in between.

The chain is built from TRBV5-6 and TRBJ2-5, with 8 bases lining up with TRBD1. Looked up from germline, CDR1 is SGHDT and CDR2 is YYEEEE. The CDR3 spans 13 residues. V gave up 4 bases and J gave up 5 bases; unmatched junction bases: 4. CDR3 DNA sequence: TGTGCCAGCAGCGTGACAGGGGTTGAGACCCAGTACTTC. Its translation is CASSVTGVETQYF.

The gene calls are TRBV4-1 and TRBJ1-1; weak D call: TRBD1 (5 bases). The germline V gene encodes CDR1 MGHRA and CDR2 YSYEKL. V was pared by 0 bases and J by 10 bases, with 18 bases between. The CDR3 has 15 residues. In nucleotides, the CDR3 is TGCGCCAGCAGCCAAGAAGATCCTTTACGTAGGGGAGCTTTCTTT. Protein sequence: CASSQEDPLRRGAFF.

The chain employs TRBV27 and TRBJ1-2, with TRBD1 matching 8 bases. The germline V gene has CDR1 MNHEY and CDR2 SMNVEV (reference sequence). V lost 5 bases to trimming and J lost 0 bases; unmatched junction nucleotides: 8. This CDR3 comprises 16 residues. The CDR3 DNA sequence: TGTGCCAGCAGTACGGTGGACAGGGTAGCTAACTATGGCTACACCTTC. Translated: CASSTVDRVANYGYTF.

This chain connects TRBV30 to TRBJ2-5; 7 positions match TRBD1. The last part of the DNA fits TRBJ2-7 better; the J call may be wrong. CDR1 is GTSNPN, CDR2 SVGIG, per germline (reference sequence). The length of the CDR3 is 15 residues. This CDR3 is CAWSLGTVSVREQYF. The CDR3 DNA reads TGTGCCTGGAGTCTTGGGACAGTCTCCGTTCGCGAGCAGTACTTC.

The chain carries TRBV2 and TRBJ2-5, with D perhaps matching TRBD1 (6 bases). The assigned J gene may be wrong: the sequence end matches TRBJ2-7 better. From germline, CDR1 is SNHLY and CDR2 FYNNEI. The CDR3 runs 13 residues. CDR3 bases: TGTGCCAGCAGTGCCGGGACACACTACGAGCAGTACTTC. It specifies CASSAGTHYEQYF.

This sequence joins TRBV5-1 and TRBJ2-1, with 9 bases aligning to TRBD2. The CDR3 spans 14 residues. V lost 3 bases, J lost 3 bases, and 1 base stayed unmatched. Germline values: CDR1 SGHRS, CDR2 YFSETQ. CDR3 sequence: CASSSTSGYNEQFF. The CDR3 region has the DNA TGCGCCAGCAGCTCGACTAGCGGCTACAATGAGCAGTTCTTC. Based on the CDR3 plus reference TRBV5-1 and TRBJ2-1, the full variable domain is KAGVTQTPRYLIKTRGQQVTLSCSPISGHRSVSWYQQTPGQGLQFLFEYFSETQRNKGNFPGRFSGRQFSNSRSEMNVSTLELGDSALYLCASSSTSGYNEQFFGPGTRLTVL.

This sequence joins TRBV30 and TRBJ1-2, with 7 nucleotides matching TRBD1. Per the germline V gene, CDR1 is GTSNPN and CDR2 is SVGIG (reference sequence). The V gene end was trimmed by 2 bases and the J gene end by 4 bases; junction bases not matched to a gene: 10. This CDR3 is 15 amino acids long. In DNA, the CDR3 is TGTGCCTGGAGTATCAGAAACAGGGGTATCTATGGCTACACCTTC. This sequence encodes CAWSIRNRGIYGYTF. The full variable domain, its missing parts supplied by reference TRBV30 and TRBJ1-2, is SQTIHQWPATLVQPVGSPLSLECTVEGTSNPNLYWYRQAAGRGLQLLFYSVGIGQISSEVPQNLSASRPQDRQFILSSKKLLLSDSGFYLCAWSIRNRGIYGYTFGSGTRLTVV.

The rearrangement uses TRBV4-1 and TRBJ2-1; 9 bases map to TRBD1. The CDR3 consists of 15 residues. The V gene end was trimmed by 4 bases and the J gene end by 4 bases; junction bases not matched to a gene: 5. CDR1 is MGHRA and CDR2 is YSYEKL in the germline V gene. This chain's CDR3 is CASSLAGTGYNEQFF. The CDR3 DNA is TGCGCCAGCAGCCTCGCCGGGACAGGGTACAATGAGCAGTTCTTC.

The chain couples TRBV2 to TRBJ2-6, with a weak D call TRBD2 (6 bases). V dropped 8 bases and J dropped 1 base, with 18 bases sitting between them. CDR3 length: 17 amino acids. From germline, CDR1 is SNHLY and CDR2 FYNNEI. The CDR3 loop reads CASRSGGLLSGANVLTF. The CDR3 nucleotides are TGTGCCAGCCGAAGTGGGGGACTCCTATCTGGGGCCAACGTCCTGACTTTC.

The V gene is TRBV11-2, the J gene TRBJ1-2, with a weak D call TRBD1 (6 bases). CDR1 and CDR2 (germline): SGHAT, FQNNGV. The CDR3 extends over 14 amino acids. The germline V and J ends were trimmed by 1 base and 2 bases, with 8 bases remaining between them. As DNA, the CDR3 is TGTGCCAGCAGCTTAGCGCAGGGGAACTATGGCTACACCTTC. Encoded protein: CASSLAQGNYGYTF.

CDR3 region: CASRGQGSGELFF. In DNA, the CDR3 is TGTGCCAGTAGAGGGCAGGGGTCCGGGGAGCTGTTTTTT. The V call is TRBV19, the J call TRBJ2-2; D possibly corresponds to TRBD1 (6 bases). V lost 6 bases and J 6 bases, leaving 11 bases between the germline ends. Germline V gene lookup returns CDR1 LNHDA and CDR2 SQIVND (reference sequence). The CDR3 has 13 residues. Supplemented by reference TRBV19 and TRBJ2-2, the full variable domain reads DGGITQSPKYLFRKEGQNVTLSCEQNLNHDAMYWYRQDPGQGLRLIYYSQIVNDFQKGDIAEGYSVSREKKESFPLTVTSAQKNPTAFYLCASRGQGSGELFFGEGSRLTVL.

The chain has TRBV7-9 and TRBJ2-1; 8 nucleotides line up with TRBD2. The J segment lost 6 bases and the V segment lost 5 bases, leaving 6 bases of the junction unmatched. The germline gives CDR1 SEHNR, CDR2 FQNEAQ (reference sequence). The CDR3 consists of 14 residues. CDR3 amino acids: CASSPTGTSNEQFF. As DNA, the CDR3 is TGTGCCAGCAGCCCAACGGGGACTAGCAATGAGCAGTTCTTC.

The J gene is TRBJ1-2, the V gene TRBV10-3; possible D gene TRBD1, 6 bases. V was pared by 5 bases and J by 3 bases, with 7 bases between. The CDR3 is made up of 12 amino acids. Germline CDR1 reads ENHRY; CDR2 reads SYGVKD. The CDR3 bases are TGTGCCATCAGTCGACAGGACTATGGCTACACCTTC. Translating gives CAISRQDYGYTF.

The chain recombines TRBV7-3 with TRBJ2-2; 7 nucleotides match TRBD1. The ends lost 5 bases at V and 5 bases at J; junction bases unmatched: 8. Germline-derived CDR1 and CDR2 are SGHTA and FQGTGA. CDR3 length equals 15 residues. Written as DNA, the CDR3 is TGTGCCAGCAGCCCCAGGGGGAGAGGGACCGGGGAGCTGTTTTTT. Translation gives CASSPRGRGTGELFF.

The chain uses TRBV7-2 and TRBJ2-5; 14 nucleotides line up with TRBD2. The V segment lost 5 bases and the J segment 6 bases; nucleotides outside the gene matches: 5. Germline V gene data show CDR1 as SGHTA and CDR2 as FQGNSA. This CDR3 is 15 amino acids long. CDR3 sequence: CASSTGLAGDKTQYF. The CDR3 DNA sequence: TGTGCCAGCAGCACGGGACTAGCGGGAGACAAGACCCAGTACTTC. Using reference TRBV7-2 and TRBJ2-5 for the parts outside the CDR3, the full variable domain is GAGVSQSPSNKVTEKGKDVELRCDPISGHTALYWYRQSLGQGLEFLIYFQGNSAPDKSGLPSDRFSAERTGGSVSTLTIQRTQQEDSAVYLCASSTGLAGDKTQYFGPGTRLLVL.

The V and J genes are TRBV5-1 and TRBJ2-7; weak D call: TRBD1 (5 bases). V lost 1 base and J 3 bases, leaving 11 bases between the germline ends. The V gene's germline CDR1 is SGHRS and CDR2 YFSETQ. This CDR3 has 14 amino acids. CDR3 sequence: CASSLTGPSYEQYF. In DNA form, the CDR3 reads TGCGCCAGCAGCTTGACAGGCCCGAGCTACGAGCAGTACTTC.

This rearrangement joins TRBV30 to TRBJ2-2, with 9 bases aligning to TRBD1. The CDR3 runs 15 residues. Trimming at V came to 0 bases and at J to 5 bases, leaving 4 bases not matched to a gene. Germline V gene sequence: CDR1 GTSNPN, CDR2 SVGIG (reference sequence). Here the CDR3 DNA reads TGTGCCTGGAGTGTGAGACAGGGGGGGACCGGGGAGCTGTTTTTT. Its translation is CAWSVRQGGTGELFF.

The gene calls are TRBV15 and TRBJ1-2; D is undetermined. Germline V CDR1 and CDR2: LNHNV, YYDKDF (reference sequence). V lost 0 bases, J lost 8 bases, and 16 bases lay in between. This CDR3 comprises 15 residues. The CDR3 protein is CATSREGLGSYGYTF. CDR3 nucleotides: TGTGCCACCAGCAGAGAGGGCTTGGGCAGCTACGGCTACACCTTC.

Measured by frequency, this clone is medium-sized. This rearrangement joins TRBV9 to TRBJ1-4; no reliable D call. Trimming pared 0 bases from V and 7 bases from J, leaving 13 bases between. CDR1 is SGDLS, CDR2 YYNGEE, per germline. This CDR3 comprises 15 residues. The CDR3 DNA reads TGTGCCAGCAGCGTAGGGAACGGTAGAGGTGAAAAACTGTTTTTT. The encoded protein is CASSVGNGRGEKLFF.

V and J are TRBV7-9 and TRBJ2-7; 13 nucleotides agree with TRBD2. Germline-derived CDR1 and CDR2 are SEHNR and FQNEAQ (reference sequence). The CDR3 is made up of 15 amino acids. V shed 0 bases and J 7 bases; nucleotides not matched to a gene: 3. The CDR3 nucleotides read TGTGCCAGCAGCTTAGCCGGGACTAGCGGGGAGGAGCAGTACTTC. It codes for CASSLAGTSGEEQYF.

V gene TRBV28 combines with J gene TRBJ2-7; D may be TRBD2 (5 bases). Germline V lookup: CDR1 MDHEN, CDR2 SYDVKM. The CDR3 length is 11 residues. The germline V and J ends were trimmed by 8 bases and 1 base, with 6 bases remaining between them. The CDR3 nucleotides read TGTGCCAGCGGAGGTTCCTACGAGCAGTACTTC. Translated: CASGGSYEQYF.

Turning to this clone: Different DNA sequences within this sample yield the same CDR3. CDR3 in amino acids: CASSLGGNTEAFF. CDR3 nucleotide sequence: TGTGCCAGCAGCTTGGGCGGGAACACTGAAGCTTTCTTT. This sequence joins TRBV5-6 and TRBJ1-1; D call uncertain. CDR1 and CDR2 from the germline V gene are SGHDT and YYEEEE. Between the trimmed V and J ends, which lost 0 bases and 1 base, there was a span of 4 bases. The CDR3 is made up of 13 amino acids.

The chain couples TRBV4-2 to TRBJ2-4; the match to TRBD1 covers 12 bases. V gave up 0 bases and J gave up 7 bases; unmatched junction bases: 4. Germline V gene lookup returns CDR1 LGHNA and CDR2 YNFKEQ. The CDR3 has 16 amino acids. The CDR3 reads CASSQDIGTGGNIQYF. The DNA for the CDR3 is TGTGCCAGCAGCCAAGATATTGGGACAGGGGGCAACATTCAGTACTTC.

The J gene is TRBJ1-2, the V gene TRBV28; D not resolved. This CDR3 spans 15 amino acids. Between the trimmed V and J ends, which lost 5 bases and 0 bases, there was a span of 13 bases. Germline V gene sequence: CDR1 MDHEN, CDR2 SYDVKM. This chain's CDR3 is CASSPLATPNYGYTF. CDR3 coding DNA: TGTGCCAGCAGTCCCCTGGCAACCCCTAACTATGGCTACACCTTC.

The chain links TRBV7-9 to TRBJ2-5; D ambiguous. Per germline, CDR1 SEHNR and CDR2 FQNEAQ (reference sequence). Trimming removed 8 bases from V and 5 bases from J, with 12 bases in between. The CDR3 spans 12 residues. CDR3 region: CASGSRMETQYF. In DNA, the CDR3 is TGTGCCAGCGGGTCTAGGATGGAGACCCAGTACTTC.

V gene TRBV28 combines with J gene TRBJ2-7, with TRBD2 matching 8 bases. Trimming at V came to 5 bases and at J to 3 bases, leaving 9 bases not matched to a gene. Germline CDR1 is MDHEN and CDR2 is SYDVKM. The CDR3 sequence is 15 residues long. The chain's CDR3 is CASSGSGTSRYEQYF. The CDR3 DNA sequence: TGTGCCAGCAGTGGCTCCGGGACTAGTCGCTACGAGCAGTACTTC.

The chain links TRBV10-3 to TRBJ2-7; perhaps TRBD2 as D (5 bases). This CDR3 has 11 amino acids. The germline gives CDR1 ENHRY, CDR2 SYGVKD. Trimming took off 8 bases at V and 1 base at J, with 6 bases between the two ends. CDR3 DNA sequence: TGTGCCATCGGACTTTCCTACGAGCAGTACTTC. Translated, it gives CAIGLSYEQYF.